This T cell receptor beta chain is drawn from a study of human CD4 T cells and Enterobacteriaceae. Study at large: Bacteria were E. coli, K. pneumoniae, E. aerogenes, S. flexneri, S. sonnei, S. typhimurium, S. aureus.

The sample holds a few counts of this clone. FACS sorting after 6-7 days collected CFSE-low CD25+ ICOS+ proliferating activated T cells. Sorted memory CD4+ T cells were CFSE-labeled and cultured 2:1 with irradiated antigen-pulsed autologous monocytes. All CD4+ cells other than CD45RA+CCR7+CD95- naive cells were sorted as memory, over 95% pure. Detection sensitivity for CFSE-low antigen-reactive cultures was one cell in 40,000. The table came from immunoSEQ multiplex PCR; TCRdb's copy has only in-frame clones and leaves some out. This table holds roughly 500 clones, around two fifths found once. The CDR3 loop spans 17 amino acids. Looked up from germline, CDR1 is MGHRA and CDR2 is YSYEKL. The V segment lost 3 bases and the J segment 0 bases; nucleotides outside the gene matches: 8.

This TCR was recovered from a human donor in good health. The sample taken for sequencing was bacteria-reactive CD4+ T cells grown in culture. Described subset: CFSE-low proliferating memory CD4 T cells sorted after in vitro stimulation with a heat-inactivated bacterium or M. tuberculosis lysate. The chain links TRBV4-1 to TRBJ1-5, with 7 bases aligning to TRBD1. The CDR3 DNA is TGCGCCAGCAGCCAGGGAGGACAGGAGTATAGCAATCAGCCCCAGCATTTT. Encoded protein: CASSQGGQEYSNQPQHF.